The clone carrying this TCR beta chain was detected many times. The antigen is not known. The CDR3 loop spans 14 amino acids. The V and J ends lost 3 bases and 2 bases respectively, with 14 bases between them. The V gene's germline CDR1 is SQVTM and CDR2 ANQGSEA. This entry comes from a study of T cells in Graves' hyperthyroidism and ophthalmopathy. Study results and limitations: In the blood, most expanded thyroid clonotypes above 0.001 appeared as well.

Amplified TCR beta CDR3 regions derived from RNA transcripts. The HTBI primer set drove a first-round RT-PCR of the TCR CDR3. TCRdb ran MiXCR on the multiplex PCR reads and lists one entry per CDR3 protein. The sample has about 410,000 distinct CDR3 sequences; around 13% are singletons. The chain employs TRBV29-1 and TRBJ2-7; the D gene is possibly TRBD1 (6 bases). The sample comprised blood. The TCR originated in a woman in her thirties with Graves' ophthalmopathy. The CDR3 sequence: CSVDKSGATYEQYF. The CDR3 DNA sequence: TGCAGCGTTGATAAGTCAGGGGCTACCTACGAGCAGTACTTC.